This entry features one TCR beta chain sequence. It lacks a known antigen. Each CD8+ T cell subset was flow-sorted in triplicate, with some 300,000 cells per subset placed directly into RLT lysis buffer. Naive CD8+ T cells were defined stringently as CD45RO-CCR7+CD27+CD95- to exclude memory contaminants. Peripheral blood mononuclear cells were isolated from buffy coats by standard density gradient centrifugation. Naive CXCR3-negative and CXCR3-positive CD8+ T cells were flow-sorted on a FACSAria III. An RNeasy Mini Kit was used to extract total RNA from the sorted cells. The data were obtained in a study of CXCR3-negative and CXCR3-positive naive CD8 T cells (dated by TCRdb to about 2019). Some background on the complete study: In total, roughly 140 million TRB reads were obtained, corresponding to roughly 1.5 +/- 0.3 million reads per library. Diversity and physicochemical repertoire analyses covered under twelve donors pooled from two independent experiments. TRBV-TRBJ cluster analysis included naive subsets from five or six donors and memory cells from 3 donors. General study outcomes and caveats: Freshly isolated PBMCs were used for most assays because CXCR3 expression went down partially after cryopreservation. Because surface CD5, which has been linked to self-reactivity in mice, was comparable between naive subsets, TCR interaction strength was also inferred from TRB CDR3 physicochemical properties. Comparably high repertoire diversity was found in both naive subsets, whereas much lower repertoire diversity was found in memory CD8+ T cells. Within the same donor, TRBV-TRBJ usage looked similar between naive CXCR3-negative and CXCR3-positive cells, but memory cells had distinct patterns. TRB CDR3s from CXCR3-positive naive cells showed higher hydrophobicity (lower Kidera factor 4), lower energy, and higher strength and volume indices than CXCR3-negative naive cells.

The CDR3, from cysteine to phenylalanine, totals 17 residues. The DNA is unrecorded. CDR1 SGHTA and CDR2 FQGNSA are derived from the germline V gene. Reads for this sample came from a NextSeq 550. The Human TCR Profiling Kit (MiLaboratory) was used to make UMI-labeled 5' RACE TRB cDNA libraries. The full amount of extracted RNA was used for cDNA synthesis, and the full amount of resulting cDNA was used for PCR amplification. Libraries were prepared in parallel with an identical number of PCR cycles. Processing in the source paper ran as follows. With a minimum of two reads required per UMI, MIGEC and MiXCR pulled out about 50,000 +/- 10,000 unique UMI-labeled TRB cDNA molecules from each library. Each library averaged 40,000 +/- 10,000 functional in-frame TRB CDR3 nucleotide clonotypes without stop codons. After downsampling to 5000 UMI-labeled TRB molecules per sample, diversity metrics, including normalized Shannon-Wiener and Chao1, were computed in VDJtools. Clonotype-size-weighted physicochemical properties of the central five CDR3 residues (interaction energy, strength, volume and Kidera factor 4) were computed in VDJtools. TCRdb reprocessed the public reads and reports one entry per CDR3 protein sequence, without DNA. For this entry, the V and J calls and clone size follow TCRdb and not the study's own pipeline. This specimen's table enumerates some 130,000 distinct CDR3 sequences. The ten most abundant clones make up 0.29% of the sample.

The clonotype was recovered from a human donor in good health. Some clones in this sample may be carry-over from other donors' samples. Source material: naive CXCR3- CD8+ T cells from blood. In the paper's terms, the cell subset or site label means: CD45RO-CCR7+CD27+CD95- naive CD8+ T cells lacking CXCR3 (TNR3-). The V and J segments used are TRBV7-2 and TRBJ2-3. The CDR3 region reads CASSLGHRGLSTDTQYF.